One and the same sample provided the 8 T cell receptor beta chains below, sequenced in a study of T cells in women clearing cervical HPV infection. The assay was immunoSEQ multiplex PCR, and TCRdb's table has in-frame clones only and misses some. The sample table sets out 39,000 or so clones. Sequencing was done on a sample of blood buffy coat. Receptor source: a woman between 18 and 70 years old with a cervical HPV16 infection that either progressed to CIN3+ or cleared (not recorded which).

CDR3 region: CASSGAGGSTDTQYF. CDR3 bases read: TGTGCCAGCAGCGGAGCGGGAGGCAGCACAGATACG. The chain is built from TRBV5-5 and TRBJ2-3; 9 bases line up with TRBD2. The DNA ends 3 residues before the CDR3 does, and the rest of the CDR3 is filled in from the germline J gene. Trimming cost V 4 bases and J 0 bases; bases outside gene matches: 3. CDR3 size: 15 residues. CDR1 is SGHKS, CDR2 YYEKEE, per germline (reference sequence).

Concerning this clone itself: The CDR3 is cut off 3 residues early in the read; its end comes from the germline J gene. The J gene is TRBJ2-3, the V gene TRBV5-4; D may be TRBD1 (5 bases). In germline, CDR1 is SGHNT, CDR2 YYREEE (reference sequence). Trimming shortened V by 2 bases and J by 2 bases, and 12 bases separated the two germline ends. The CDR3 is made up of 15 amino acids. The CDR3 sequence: CASSFYRQSTDTQYF. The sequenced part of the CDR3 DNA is TGTGCCAGCAGCTTTTATCGACAGTCCACAGATACG. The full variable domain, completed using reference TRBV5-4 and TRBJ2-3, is ETGVTQSPTHLIKTRGQQVTLRCSSQSGHNTVSWYQQALGQGPQFIFQYYREEENGRGNFPPRFSGLQFPNYSSELNVNALELDDSALYLCASSFYRQSTDTQYFGPGTRLTVL.

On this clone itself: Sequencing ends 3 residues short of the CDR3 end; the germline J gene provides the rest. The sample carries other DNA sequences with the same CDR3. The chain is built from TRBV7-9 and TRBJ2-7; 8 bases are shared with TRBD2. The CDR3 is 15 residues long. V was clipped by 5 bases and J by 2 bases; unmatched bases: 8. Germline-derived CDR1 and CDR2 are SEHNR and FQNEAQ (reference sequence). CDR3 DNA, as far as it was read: TGTGCCAGCAGCCGCCTAGCGGGTCCTACCTACGAG. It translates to CASSRLAGPTYE. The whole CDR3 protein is CASSRLAGPTYEQYF.

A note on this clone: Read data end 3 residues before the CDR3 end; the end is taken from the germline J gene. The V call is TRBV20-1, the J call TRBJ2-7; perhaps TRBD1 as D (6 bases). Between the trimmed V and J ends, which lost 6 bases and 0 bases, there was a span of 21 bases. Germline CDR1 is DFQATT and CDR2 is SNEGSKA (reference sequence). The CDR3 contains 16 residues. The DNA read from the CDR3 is TGCAGTGCACAAATATCGACAGGCTTACGCTCCTACGAG. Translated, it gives CSAQISTGLRSYE. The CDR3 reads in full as CSAQISTGLRSYEQYF.

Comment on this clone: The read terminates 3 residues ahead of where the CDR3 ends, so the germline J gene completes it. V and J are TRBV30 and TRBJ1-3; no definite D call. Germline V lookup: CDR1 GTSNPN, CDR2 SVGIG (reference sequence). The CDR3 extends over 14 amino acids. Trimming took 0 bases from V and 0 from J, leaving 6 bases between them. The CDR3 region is CAWSVAGSGNTIYF. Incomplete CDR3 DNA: TGTGCCTGGAGTGTAGCCGGCTCTGGAAACACC.

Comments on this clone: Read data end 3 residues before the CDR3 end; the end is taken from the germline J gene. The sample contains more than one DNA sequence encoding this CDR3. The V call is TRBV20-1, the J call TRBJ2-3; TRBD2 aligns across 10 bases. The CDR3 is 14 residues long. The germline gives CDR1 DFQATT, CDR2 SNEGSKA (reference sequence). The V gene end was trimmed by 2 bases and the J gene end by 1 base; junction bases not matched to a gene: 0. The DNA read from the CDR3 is TGCAGTGCTAGAACTAGCGGGGGCACAGATACG. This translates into CSARTSGGTDT. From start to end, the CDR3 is CSARTSGGTDTQYF.

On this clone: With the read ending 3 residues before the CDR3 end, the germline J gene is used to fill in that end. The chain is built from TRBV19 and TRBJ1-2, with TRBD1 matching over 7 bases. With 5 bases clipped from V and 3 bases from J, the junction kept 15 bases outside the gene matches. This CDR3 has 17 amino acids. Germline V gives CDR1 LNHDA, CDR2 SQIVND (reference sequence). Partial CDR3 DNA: TGTGCCAGTAGTGGACCGGGACAGAGCCTTTGGGACTATGGC. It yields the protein CASSGPGQSLWDYG. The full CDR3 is CASSGPGQSLWDYGYTF.

This CDR3 is CASSPQGLYNQPQHF. The covered CDR3 bases are TGTGCCAGCAGTCCACAGGGGCTATACAATCAGCCC. The gene calls are TRBV6-2 or TRBV6-3 and TRBJ1-5, with TRBD1 identical over 7 bases. Read coverage stops 3 residues before the CDR3 terminus; the germline J gene supplies the remainder. The V and J ends lost 5 bases and 3 bases, in that order; junction bases with no gene match: 7. CDR3 length: 15 residues. Germline values: CDR1 MNHEY, CDR2 SVGEGT.